The sequence of this TCR beta chain was determined in a study of cytomegalovirus exposure and HLA in healthy donors. The table came from immunoSEQ multiplex PCR; TCRdb's copy has only in-frame clones and leaves some out. The table includes some 200,000 clones, about nine tenths detected once. CDR3 length equals 16 residues. CDR1 PRHDT and CDR2 FYEKMQ come from the germline V gene (reference sequence). V shed 6 bases, J shed 6 bases, and the junction held 15 bases outside the gene matches. Overall study results and limits: Across donors, most TCRs were seen rarely, yet some public ones were widespread.

Worth noting for this clone: Its antigen is undetermined.

Sequenced material: PBMCs. The chain links TRBV13 to TRBJ2-7; 9 positions match TRBD2. This receptor was obtained from a young man in good health and CMV-seropositive. The CDR3 DNA reads as TGTGCCAGCAGTTTTAGCGGGAGCCCGCTGGTAGGCGAGCAGTACTTC. This encodes CASSFSGSPLVGEQYF.